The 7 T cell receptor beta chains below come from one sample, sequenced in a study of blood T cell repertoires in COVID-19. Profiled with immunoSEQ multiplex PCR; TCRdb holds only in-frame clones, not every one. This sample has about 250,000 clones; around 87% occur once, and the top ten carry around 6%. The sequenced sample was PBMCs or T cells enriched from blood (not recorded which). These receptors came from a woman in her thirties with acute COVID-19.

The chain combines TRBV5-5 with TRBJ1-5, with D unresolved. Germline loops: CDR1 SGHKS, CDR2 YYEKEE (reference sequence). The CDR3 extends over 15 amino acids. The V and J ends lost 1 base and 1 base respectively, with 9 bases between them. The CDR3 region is CASSLSGESNQPQHF. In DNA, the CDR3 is TGTGCCAGCAGCTTGTCCGGAGAAAGCAATCAGCCCCAGCATTTT. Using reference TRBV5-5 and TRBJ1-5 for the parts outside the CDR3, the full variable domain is DAGVTQSPTHLIKTRGQQVTLRCSPISGHKSVSWYQQVLGQGPQFIFQYYEKEERGRGNFPDRFSARQFPNYSSELNVNALLLGDSALYLCASSLSGESNQPQHFGDGTRLSIL.

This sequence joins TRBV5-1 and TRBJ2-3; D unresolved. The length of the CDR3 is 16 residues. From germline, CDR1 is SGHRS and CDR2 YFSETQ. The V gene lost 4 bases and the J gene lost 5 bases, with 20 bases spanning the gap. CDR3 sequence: CASSLTSSNALDTQYF. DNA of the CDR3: TGCGCCAGCAGCCTCACATCTAGTAACGCACTAGATACGCAGTATTTT.

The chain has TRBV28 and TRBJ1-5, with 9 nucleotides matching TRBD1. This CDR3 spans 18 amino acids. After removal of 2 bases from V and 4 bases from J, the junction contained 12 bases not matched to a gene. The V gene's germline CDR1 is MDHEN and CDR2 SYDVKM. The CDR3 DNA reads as TGTGCCAGCAGTTTAACAGGGGGCGCTTCGGGAGGAAATCAGCCCCAGCATTTT. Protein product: CASSLTGGASGGNQPQHF.

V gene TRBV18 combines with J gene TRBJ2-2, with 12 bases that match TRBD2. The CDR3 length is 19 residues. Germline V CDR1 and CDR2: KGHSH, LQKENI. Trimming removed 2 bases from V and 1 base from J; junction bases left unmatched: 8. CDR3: CASSPSRTSGILNTGELFF. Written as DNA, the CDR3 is TGTGCCAGCTCACCATCCCGGACTAGCGGGATTTTGAACACCGGGGAGCTGTTTTTT.

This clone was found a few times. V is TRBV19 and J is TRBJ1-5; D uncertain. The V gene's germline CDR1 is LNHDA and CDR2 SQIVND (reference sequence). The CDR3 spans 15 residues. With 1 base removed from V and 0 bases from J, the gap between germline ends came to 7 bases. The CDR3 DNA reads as TGTGCCAGTAGTATAGCGAGGGATAGCAATCAGCCCCAGCATTTT. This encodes CASSIARDSNQPQHF.

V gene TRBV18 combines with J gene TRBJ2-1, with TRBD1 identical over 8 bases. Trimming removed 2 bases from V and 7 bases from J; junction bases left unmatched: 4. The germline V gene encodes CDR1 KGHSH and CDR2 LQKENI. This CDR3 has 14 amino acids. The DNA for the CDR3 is TGTGCCAGCTCACCAGTGGACAGGGCAAATGAGCAGTTCTTC. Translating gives CASSPVDRANEQFF.

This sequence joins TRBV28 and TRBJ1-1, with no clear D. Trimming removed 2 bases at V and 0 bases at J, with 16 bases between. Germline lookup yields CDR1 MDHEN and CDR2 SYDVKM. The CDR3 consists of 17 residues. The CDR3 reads CASSLASAESMNTEAFF. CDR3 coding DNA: TGTGCCAGCAGTTTAGCTTCCGCGGAATCGATGAACACTGAAGCTTTCTTT.